This TCR beta chain stems from a study of cytomegalovirus exposure and HLA in healthy donors. Background on the study: The same platform was used for the roughly 110 validation repertoires as for the 666 first-cohort repertoires, as reported in a later analysis. Study-wide points: Altogether, 160 or so TCR beta chains were recorded as cytomegalovirus-associated. Reports showed the classifier diagnosing cytomegalovirus status with high specificity and sensitivity. CMV antigen specificity was confirmed in vitro for three CMV-associated chains.

The data were produced by immunoSEQ multiplex PCR, yet TCRdb's version contains in-frame clones alone and is incomplete. This sample carries about 160,000 clones, just under 90% of them seen once, and the ten largest clones take more than 3.5%. CDR3 length: 15 residues. The junction had 6 bases not matched to a gene; V was cut back by 4 bases and J by 8 bases. The germline CDR1 and CDR2 sequences are LNHNV and YYDKDF (reference sequence). Details on this clone: Its specificity is not known.

The chain carries TRBV15 and TRBJ2-1, with TRBD2 matching over 12 bases. The specimen sequenced was PBMCs. This TCR was sampled from a young man in good health and CMV-seropositive. The CDR3 protein is CATSIRLAGADEQFF. DNA for the CDR3: TGTGCCACCAGCATTCGACTAGCGGGAGCCGATGAGCAGTTCTTC. Looking up the rest from reference TRBV15 and TRBJ2-1 gives the full variable domain: DAMVIQNPRYQVTQFGKPVTLSCSQTLNHNVMYWYQQKSSQAPKLLFHYYDKDFNNEADTPDNFQSRRPNTSFCFLDIRSPGLGDTAMYLCATSIRLAGADEQFFGPGTRLTVL.